This TCR beta chain appears in the sequencing data of a study of early T cells in non-severe SARS-CoV-2 infection. Study at large: Sequencing used unsorted whole-blood bulk RNA, so chains lack pairing.

Each cDNA molecule carried a unique molecular identifier. TCRdb used MiXCR to reprocess the 5' RACE reads, holding one entry per CDR3 protein. The profile shows 64,000 or so distinct CDR3 sequences, around 13% of them singletons. This clonotype was counted between two and nine times. Germline CDR1 and CDR2: SEHNR and FQNEAQ (reference sequence). The germline V and J ends were trimmed by 1 base and 5 bases, with 14 bases remaining between them. This CDR3 has 15 amino acids. V usage is TRBV7-9 and J usage is TRBJ2-5, with D possibly matching TRBD2 (6 bases). The specimen was whole blood. This receptor was taken from an adult who was a healthcare worker with PCR-confirmed SARS-CoV-2 infection or an uninfected control (not recorded which). The CDR3 DNA reads TGTGCCAGCAGCTTAGACGGTGCCGCGGGGGAGACCCAGTACTTC. Translation: CASSLDGAAGETQYF.